Listed below are T cell receptor beta chains from one sample, sequenced in a study of T cell responses to AZD1222 COVID-19 vaccine. Only in-frame clones appear in the TCRdb table, and some are missing; sequencing was by immunoSEQ multiplex PCR. Of about 120,000 clones listed, 80% to 90% are singletons. Sequencing was performed on peripheral blood, taken on day 0 of AZD1222 vaccination. All receptors come from an adult in good health. The CDR3 runs from the conserved cysteine through the conserved F or W. D genes are given only for firm matches. Clone sizes are given selectively: once, few, many, or a class where the clone is expanded.

clone_size	j_call	d_call	v_call	cdr3_length	cdr3_aa	cdr3_nt
.	TRBJ2-5	TRBD2	TRBV28	13	CASTTGGQETQYF	TGTGCCAGCACCACCGGGGGGCAAGAGACCCAGTACTTC
.	TRBJ2-1	TRBD1	TRBV29-1	13	CSVGTGGYNEQFF	TGCAGCGTTGGGACAGGGGGCTACAATGAGCAGTTCTTC
.	TRBJ2-7	TRBD2	TRBV7-2	17	CASSPIGLAGDPYEQYF	TGTGCCAGCAGCCCAATTGGACTAGCGGGAGACCCCTACGAGCAGTACTTC
.	TRBJ2-7	.	TRBV2	12	CASKRGSYEQYF	TGTGCCAGCAAGAGGGGATCCTACGAGCAGTACTTC
.	TRBJ2-5	.	TRBV28	14	CASSAPGVQETQYF	TGTGCCAGCAGTGCCCCCGGGGTCCAAGAGACCCAGTACTTC
.	TRBJ2-7	.	TRBV24-1	12	CATSGGSYEQYF	TGTGCCACCAGTGGGGGCTCCTACGAGCAGTACTTC
.	TRBJ2-2	.	TRBV4-3	15	CASSQDVGRPGELFF	TGCGCCAGCAGCCAAGATGTAGGGAGGCCCGGGGAGCTGTTTTTT
.	TRBJ2-2	TRBD2	TRBV24-1	15	CATSERLAGVGELFF	TGTGCCACCAGTGAGAGACTAGCGGGAGTGGGGGAGCTGTTTTTT
.	TRBJ2-7	.	TRBV5-6	13	CASSLRVSYEQYF	TGTGCCAGCAGCTTGCGGGTCTCCTACGAGCAGTACTTC
.	TRBJ1-2	.	TRBV14	13	CASSQADSKGYTF	TGTGCCAGCAGCCAAGCGGACAGTAAAGGCTACACCTTC
.	TRBJ2-3	TRBD2	TRBV7-2	14	CASSRTSGTDTQYF	TGTGCCAGCAGCCGGACTAGTGGGACAGATACGCAGTATTTT
.	TRBJ1-1	TRBD1	TRBV30	16	CAWTHPFGTGNTEAFF	TGTGCCTGGACCCACCCCTTCGGGACAGGGAACACTGAAGCTTTCTTT
.	TRBJ2-5	.	TRBV19	12	CASSVQGETQYF	TGTGCCAGTAGCGTCCAAGGGGAGACCCAGTACTTC
.	TRBJ1-2	.	TRBV30	11	CAWQIQGGYTF	TGTGCCTGGCAGATTCAGGGTGGCTACACCTTC
.	TRBJ2-5	.	TRBV2	15	CASSQLGDRRKTQYF	TGTGCCAGCAGTCAGTTAGGGGATCGCCGGAAGACCCAGTACTTC
.	TRBJ1-1	.	TRBV6-2/TRBV6-3	14	CASSQEGPNTEAFF	TGTGCCAGCAGTCAAGAGGGGCCGAACACTGAAGCTTTCTTT
few	TRBJ2-7	TRBD2	TRBV2	17	CASSRTSGVAFSYEQYF	TGTGCCAGCAGCAGGACTAGCGGGGTGGCCTTTTCCTACGAGCAGTACTTC
.	TRBJ2-7	.	TRBV2	13	CASSERSYYEQYF	TGTGCCAGCAGTGAACGATCCTACTACGAGCAGTACTTC
few	TRBJ2-7	.	TRBV7-2	13	CASSLNVPYEQYF	TGTGCCAGCAGCCTGAATGTCCCCTACGAGCAGTACTTC
.	TRBJ2-7	TRBD2	TRBV7-2	15	CASSFGGSITYEQYF	TGTGCCAGCAGCTTCGGCGGGAGTATTACCTACGAGCAGTACTTC
.	TRBJ1-1	.	TRBV3-1/TRBV3-2	12	CASSRRGTEAFF	TGTGCCAGCAGCCGTCGAGGTACTGAAGCTTTCTTT
.	TRBJ2-3	TRBD2	TRBV7-9	16	CASSPQGSGNTDTQYF	TGTGCCAGCAGCCCGCAGGGTAGCGGGAACACAGATACGCAGTATTTT
.	TRBJ2-3	.	TRBV10-3	14	CAIRQGGEADTQYF	TGTGCCATCAGACAGGGTGGTGAGGCAGATACGCAGTATTTT
.	TRBJ1-3	.	TRBV7-2	16	CASSLGTAASGNTIYF	TGTGCCAGCAGCTTAGGGACGGCCGCCTCTGGAAACACCATATATTTT
.	TRBJ2-1	.	TRBV29-1	12	CSVGTSYNEQFF	TGCAGCGTTGGGACTTCCTACAATGAGCAGTTCTTC
few	TRBJ2-3	TRBD1	TRBV10-3	12	CAVGDRGDTQYF	TGTGCCGTGGGGGACAGGGGAGATACGCAGTATTTT
.	TRBJ2-2	TRBD1	TRBV5-1	19	CASSLLSSRGSGSTGELFF	TGCGCCAGCAGCTTGCTCTCTAGCAGGGGGTCGGGGAGCACCGGGGAGCTGTTTTTT
.	TRBJ2-4	.	TRBV27	19	CASSAHDPRAALAKNIQYF	TGTGCCAGCAGCGCCCACGACCCGAGGGCTGCACTAGCCAAAAACATTCAGTACTTC
.	TRBJ1-4	.	TRBV19	14	CASTQGGSNEKLFF	TGTGCCAGTACCCAAGGAGGGAGTAATGAAAAACTGTTTTTT
.	TRBJ1-1	.	TRBV7-9	15	CASSLTRTANTEAFF	TGTGCCAGCAGCTTAACGAGGACAGCGAACACTGAAGCTTTCTTT
.	TRBJ2-3	TRBD2	TRBV29-1	15	CSVEEGAGGTDTQYF	TGCAGCGTTGAAGAAGGAGCGGGAGGCACAGATACGCAGTATTTT
.	TRBJ2-7	.	TRBV19	14	CASSISDNSYEQYF	TGTGCCAGTAGTATTTCAGACAACTCTTACGAGCAGTACTTC
.	TRBJ2-6	.	TRBV18	15	CASSASGTGANVLTF	TGTGCCAGCTCAGCGTCAGGGACGGGGGCCAACGTCCTGACTTTC
.	TRBJ2-2	.	TRBV23-1	17	CASSQSGYAANTGELFF	TGCGCCAGCAGTCAATCGGGTTATGCGGCGAACACCGGGGAGCTGTTTTTT
.	TRBJ2-1	TRBD2	TRBV27	16	CASSPRLAGGVHEQFF	TGTGCCAGCAGTCCCAGACTAGCGGGGGGAGTCCATGAGCAGTTCTTC
.	TRBJ2-2	.	TRBV19	18	CASLSGTELSRGTGELFF	TGTGCCAGCCTCTCCGGGACCGAGCTTTCGCGGGGCACCGGGGAGCTGTTTTTT
few	TRBJ1-3	TRBD1	TRBV10-3	17	CAIRDRRQGAGGNTIYF	TGTGCCATCAGGGATAGGAGACAGGGGGCTGGTGGAAACACCATATATTTT
.	TRBJ1-2	TRBD1	TRBV11-3	14	CASSFSDRGSGYTF	TGTGCCAGCAGCTTTTCGGACAGGGGTTCTGGCTACACCTTC
.	TRBJ2-7	TRBD2	TRBV29-1	14	CSASTFSGGAEQYF	TGCAGCGCAAGTACATTCTCGGGGGGGGCCGAGCAGTACTTC
.	TRBJ1-2	TRBD1	TRBV19	14	CASTPRDRVGGYTF	TGTGCCAGTACTCCGAGGGACAGGGTGGGAGGCTACACCTTC
.	TRBJ1-2	.	TRBV3-1/TRBV3-2	12	CASSQGGGGYTF	TGTGCCAGCAGCCAAGGAGGGGGAGGCTACACCTTC
once	TRBJ2-3	.	TRBV15	16	CATSRDLAPSTDTQYF	TGTGCCACCAGCAGAGATCTAGCGCCTAGCACAGATACGCAGTATTTT
.	TRBJ1-1	TRBD1	TRBV14	13	CASSQRGQGRAFF	TGTGCCAGCAGCCAAAGGGGACAGGGGAGGGCTTTCTTT
.	TRBJ1-1	.	TRBV30	13	CAWSVPGNTEAFF	TGTGCCTGGAGTGTACCTGGGAACACTGAAGCTTTCTTT
.	TRBJ2-4	.	TRBV7-2	15	CASRIPGEGKNIQYF	TGTGCCAGCAGGATACCGGGCGAGGGCAAAAACATTCAGTACTTC
.	TRBJ2-1	TRBD2	TRBV6-2/TRBV6-3	19	CASSSPGLVNERGLREQFF	TGTGCCAGCAGTAGTCCGGGACTAGTAAACGAACGGGGACTTCGTGAGCAGTTCTTC
.	TRBJ1-5	TRBD1	TRBV19	17	CASRGDRGTHGNQPQHF	TGTGCCAGTAGGGGGGACAGGGGTACCCATGGCAATCAGCCCCAGCATTTT
.	TRBJ2-2	TRBD2	TRBV10-3	15	CAIRQLAEPTGELFF	TGTGCCATCAGGCAACTAGCGGAGCCCACCGGGGAGCTGTTTTTT
few	TRBJ2-2	.	TRBV30	15	CAWSVPGQNTGELFF	TGTGCCTGGAGTGTACCGGGACAAAACACCGGGGAGCTGTTTTTT
many	TRBJ1-1	.	TRBV12-3/TRBV12-4	12	CASSHRAGEAFF	TGTGCCAGCAGCCACAGGGCTGGTGAAGCTTTCTTT
.	TRBJ1-6	.	TRBV7-9	14	CASSAAGDGRALHF	TGTGCCAGCAGCGCGGCAGGGGACGGGAGGGCCCTCCACTTT
once	TRBJ2-5	TRBD2	TRBV7-3	16	CASSFGGLAGGETQYF	TGTGCCAGCAGCTTTGGGGGGCTAGCGGGAGGAGAGACCCAGTACTTC